This record covers a single T cell receptor beta chain. What it binds is unknown. This CDR3 region has 16 residues. With 0 bases removed from V and 0 bases from J, the gap between germline ends came to 10 bases. Germline CDR1 reads MNHEY; CDR2 reads SVGAGI. Here immunoSEQ multiplex PCR was the method, and the copy in TCRdb shows in-frame clones only, minus some. In the table there are 62,000 or so clones, approximately 87% of which are singletons. Sequencing of unstimulated naive, memory, effector memory and TEMRA subsets was performed in three donor pairs. The data were obtained in a study of siplizumab effects on memory and regulatory T cells. Overall study findings and caveats: About 75-97% of proliferating CD4+ or CD8+ clones had no assignable naive or memory phenotype. Poor capture below about 10^-5 frequency left most alloreactive clones unmapped to unstimulated subsets. Naive T cell populations appeared to exhibit greater diversity than memory cells and appeared to be major alloresponse contributors.

The origin of this receptor is a human donor in good health. This chain connects TRBV6-5 to TRBJ2-3; D perhaps matches TRBD2 (5 bases). The sample consisted of memory CD4+ T cells sorted from blood. The CDR3 reads CASSYSPGSSTDTQYF. The CDR3 DNA follows: TGTGCCAGCAGTTACTCTCCGGGGTCTAGCACAGATACGCAGTATTTT.